This T cell receptor beta chain was sequenced in a study of blood T cell repertoires in COVID-19. Study as a whole: There were acute and convalescent COVID-19 samples, and they came from the United States, Italy and Spain. PBMCs, B-cell-depleted T cells, or T cells were the source of the cDNA or gDNA that made up the material.

Seattle patients were enrolled while actively infected and followed longitudinally. CDR1 and CDR2 (germline): SEHNR, FQNEAQ (reference sequence). Trimming removed 4 bases from V and 1 base from J; junction bases left unmatched: 3. The CDR3 sequence is 16 residues long. Using immunoSEQ multiplex PCR, the repertoire was profiled, and TCRdb retains in-frame clones only, with some absent. The profile shows about 170,000 clones, around 90% of them singletons. The sequenced sample was peripheral blood. The rearrangement joins TRBV7-9 to TRBJ1-6; TRBD1 aligns across 8 bases. The TCR originated in a man in his sixties with COVID-19, enrolled during active disease. CDR3 bases: TGTGCCAGCAGCTCACAGGGGGAATCCTATAATTCACCCCTCCACTTT. Its protein product is CASSSQGESYNSPLHF.